The clone carrying this TCR beta chain was seen many times. This sample is drawn from a study of T cells after yellow fever vaccination. Using its own MiXCR run on the 5' RACE reads, TCRdb lists one record per CDR3 protein. The sample includes hundreds of thousands of distinct CDR3 sequences, roughly 12% of them seen just once. Germline lookup yields CDR1 SGHTA and CDR2 FQGNSA. V was cut by 1 base and J by 1 base, with 8 bases left in between. The CDR3 has 15 amino acids. The chain has TRBV7-2 and TRBJ2-1; unclear D gene. This clonotype was obtained from a man aged 25 to 40 who received the YFV17D yellow fever vaccine. Sequencing was performed on PBMCs, taken on the day of the yellow fever booster vaccination. The chain's CDR3 is CASSLGRLSYNEQFF. CDR3 nucleotide sequence: TGTGCCAGCAGCTTAGGCCGGCTTTCCTACAATGAGCAGTTCTTC.